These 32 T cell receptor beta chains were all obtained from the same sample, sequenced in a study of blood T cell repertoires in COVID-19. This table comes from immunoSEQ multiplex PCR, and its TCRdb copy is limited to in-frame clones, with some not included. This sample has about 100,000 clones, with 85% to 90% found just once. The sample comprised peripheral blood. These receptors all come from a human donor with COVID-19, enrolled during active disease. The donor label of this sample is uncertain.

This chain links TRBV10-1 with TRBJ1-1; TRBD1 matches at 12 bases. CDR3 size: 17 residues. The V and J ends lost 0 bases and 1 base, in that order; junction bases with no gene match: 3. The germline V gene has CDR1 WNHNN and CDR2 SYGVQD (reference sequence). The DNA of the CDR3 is TGCGCCAGCAGTGAGTCGGGACAGGGGGCCGGGAACACTGAAGCTTTCTTT. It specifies CASSESGQGAGNTEAFF.

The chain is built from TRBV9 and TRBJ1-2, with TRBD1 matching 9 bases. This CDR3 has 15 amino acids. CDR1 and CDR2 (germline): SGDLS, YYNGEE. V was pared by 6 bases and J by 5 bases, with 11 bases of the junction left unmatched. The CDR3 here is CASTSGTGSFYGYTF. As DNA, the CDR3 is TGTGCCAGCACATCCGGGACAGGGAGTTTTTATGGCTACACCTTC.

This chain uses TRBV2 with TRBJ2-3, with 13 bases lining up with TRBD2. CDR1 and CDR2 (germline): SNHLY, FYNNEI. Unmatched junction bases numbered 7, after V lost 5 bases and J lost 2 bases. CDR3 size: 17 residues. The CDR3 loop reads CASSWTSGGRVTDTQYF. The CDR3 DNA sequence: TGTGCCAGCAGTTGGACTAGCGGGGGCCGTGTCACAGATACGCAGTATTTT.

The CDR3 DNA follows: TGCAGCCCTACCCCCCAGGGGCGGGCTGAAGCTTTCTTT. Protein sequence: CSPTPQGRAEAFF. The V call is TRBV29-1, the J call TRBJ1-1; D is possibly TRBD1 (6 bases). The CDR3 is made up of 13 amino acids. Per the germline V gene, CDR1 is SQVTM and CDR2 is ANQGSEA. With 8 bases removed from V and 6 bases from J, the gap between germline ends came to 19 bases.

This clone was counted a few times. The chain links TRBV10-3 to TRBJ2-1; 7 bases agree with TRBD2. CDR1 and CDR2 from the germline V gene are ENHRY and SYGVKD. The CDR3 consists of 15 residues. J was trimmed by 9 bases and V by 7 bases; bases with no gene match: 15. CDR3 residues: CAIIDPGGRVSEQFF. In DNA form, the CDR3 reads TGTGCCATCATCGACCCCGGGGGGAGGGTTAGTGAGCAGTTCTTC.

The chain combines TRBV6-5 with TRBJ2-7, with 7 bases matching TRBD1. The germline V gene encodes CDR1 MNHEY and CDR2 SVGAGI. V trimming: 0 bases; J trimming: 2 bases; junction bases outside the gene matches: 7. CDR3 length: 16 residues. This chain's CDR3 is CASSYSAGTETYEQYF. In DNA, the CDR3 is TGTGCCAGCAGTTACTCAGCCGGGACAGAGACCTACGAGCAGTACTTC.

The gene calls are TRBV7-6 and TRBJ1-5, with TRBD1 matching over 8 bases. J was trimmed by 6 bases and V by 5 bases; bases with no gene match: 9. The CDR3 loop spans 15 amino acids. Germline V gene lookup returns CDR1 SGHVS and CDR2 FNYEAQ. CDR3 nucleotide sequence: TGTGCCAGCAGCAGGAAGACAGGGGTATTTCAGCCCCAGCATTTT. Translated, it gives CASSRKTGVFQPQHF.

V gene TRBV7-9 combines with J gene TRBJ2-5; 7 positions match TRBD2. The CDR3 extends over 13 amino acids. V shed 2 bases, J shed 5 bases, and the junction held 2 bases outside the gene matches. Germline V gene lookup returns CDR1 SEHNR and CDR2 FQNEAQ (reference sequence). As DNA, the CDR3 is TGTGCCAGCAGCTTATTGGGAGGGGAGACCCAGTACTTC. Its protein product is CASSLLGGETQYF.

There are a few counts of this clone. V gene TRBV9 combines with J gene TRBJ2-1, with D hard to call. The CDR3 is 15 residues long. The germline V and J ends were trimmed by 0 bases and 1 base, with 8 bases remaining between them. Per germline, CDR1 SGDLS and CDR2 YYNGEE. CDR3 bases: TGTGCCAGCAGCGTAGCTACTTGGTCCTACAATGAGCAGTTCTTC. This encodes CASSVATWSYNEQFF.

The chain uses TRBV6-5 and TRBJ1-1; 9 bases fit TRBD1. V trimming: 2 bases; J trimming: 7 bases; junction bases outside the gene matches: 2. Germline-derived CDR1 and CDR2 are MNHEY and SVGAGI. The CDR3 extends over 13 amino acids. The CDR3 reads CASSYGTGFEAFF. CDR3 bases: TGTGCCAGCAGTTACGGGACAGGGTTTGAAGCTTTCTTT.

The CDR3: CASRTGPYNEQFF. The CDR3 coding sequence is TGTGCCAGCCGGACAGGGCCCTACAATGAGCAGTTCTTC. V is TRBV12-3 or TRBV12-4 and J is TRBJ2-1; 8 bases map to TRBD1. The CDR3 length is 13 residues. V gave up 8 bases and J gave up 2 bases; unmatched junction bases: 2.

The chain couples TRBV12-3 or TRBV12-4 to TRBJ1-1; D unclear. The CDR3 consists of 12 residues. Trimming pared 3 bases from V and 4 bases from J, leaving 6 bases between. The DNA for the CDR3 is TGTGCCAGCAGTTTGCTCGGCACTGAAGCTTTCTTT. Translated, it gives CASSLLGTEAFF.

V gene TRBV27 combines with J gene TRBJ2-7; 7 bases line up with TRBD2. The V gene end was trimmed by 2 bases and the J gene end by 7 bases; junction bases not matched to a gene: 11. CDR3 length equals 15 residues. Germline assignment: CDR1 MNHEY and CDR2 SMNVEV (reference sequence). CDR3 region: CASSLAGDLGLEQYF. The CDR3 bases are TGTGCCAGCAGTTTAGCGGGGGACTTGGGCCTGGAGCAGTACTTC.

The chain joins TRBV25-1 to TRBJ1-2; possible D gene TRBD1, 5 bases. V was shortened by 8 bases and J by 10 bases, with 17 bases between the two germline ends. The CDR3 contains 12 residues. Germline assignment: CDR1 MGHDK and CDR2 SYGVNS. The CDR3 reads CASRDGDRFYTF. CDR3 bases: TGTGCCAGCCGCGACGGAGACAGATTCTACACCTTC.

The CDR3 DNA reads as TGTGCCAGCAGCGTAGGGGGGACTAGCGGAACCTACGAGCAGTACTTC. Its translation is CASSVGGTSGTYEQYF. This sequence joins TRBV9 and TRBJ2-7, with 11 bases matching TRBD2. Per the germline V gene, CDR1 is SGDLS and CDR2 is YYNGEE. The CDR3 has 16 residues. Trimming at V came to 0 bases and at J to 2 bases, leaving 4 bases not matched to a gene.

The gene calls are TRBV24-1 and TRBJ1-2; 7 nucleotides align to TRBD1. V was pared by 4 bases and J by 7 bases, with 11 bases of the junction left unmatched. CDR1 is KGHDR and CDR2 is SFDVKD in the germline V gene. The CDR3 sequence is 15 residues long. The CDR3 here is CATSDGRQGWGGYTF. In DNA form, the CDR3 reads TGTGCCACCAGTGACGGAAGACAGGGTTGGGGTGGCTACACCTTC.

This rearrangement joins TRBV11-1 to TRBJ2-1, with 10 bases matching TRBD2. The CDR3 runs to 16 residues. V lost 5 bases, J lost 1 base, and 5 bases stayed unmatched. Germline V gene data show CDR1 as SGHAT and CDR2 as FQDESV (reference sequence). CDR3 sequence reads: CASSPTSGESYNEQFF. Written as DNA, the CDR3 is TGTGCCAGCAGCCCAACTAGCGGGGAATCCTACAATGAGCAGTTCTTC.

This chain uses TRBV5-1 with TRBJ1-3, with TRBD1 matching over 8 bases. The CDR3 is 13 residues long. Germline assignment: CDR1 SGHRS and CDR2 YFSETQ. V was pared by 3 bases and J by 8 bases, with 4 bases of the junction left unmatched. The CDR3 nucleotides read TGCGCCAGCAGCTCTGGACAGGGAGACACCATATATTTT. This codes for CASSSGQGDTIYF.

This CDR3 reads CASSLDQRGTQYF. The CDR3 DNA sequence: TGTGCCAGCAGCTTGGACCAAAGGGGGACCCAGTACTTC. This chain joins TRBV11-2 and TRBJ2-5, with a tentative D call TRBD1 (5 bases). Germline CDR1 reads SGHAT; CDR2 reads FQNNGV. V dropped 3 bases and J dropped 7 bases, with 12 bases sitting between them. The CDR3 has 13 residues.

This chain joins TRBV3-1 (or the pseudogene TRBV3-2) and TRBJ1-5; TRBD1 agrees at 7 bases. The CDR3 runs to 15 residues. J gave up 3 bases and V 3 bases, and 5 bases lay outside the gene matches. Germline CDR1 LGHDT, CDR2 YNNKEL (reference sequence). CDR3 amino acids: CASSHTGAINQPQHF. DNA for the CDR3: TGTGCCAGCAGCCATACAGGGGCGATCAATCAGCCCCAGCATTTT.

The CDR3 loop is CASSDSTSPSYEQYF. The CDR3 DNA reads as TGTGCCAGCAGTGACTCGACAAGTCCCTCCTACGAGCAGTACTTC. The chain employs TRBV25-1 and TRBJ2-7, with D hard to call. The CDR3 spans 15 residues. Trimming cost V 3 bases and J 0 bases, with 12 bases left between them. CDR1 and CDR2 (germline): MGHDK, SYGVNS.

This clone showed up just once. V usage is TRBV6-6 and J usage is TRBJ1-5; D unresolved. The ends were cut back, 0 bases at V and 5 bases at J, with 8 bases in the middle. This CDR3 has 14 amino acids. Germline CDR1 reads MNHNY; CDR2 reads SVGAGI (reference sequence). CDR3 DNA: TGTGCCAGCAGTTACTCGTTCACTTATCAGCCCCAGCATTTT. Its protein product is CASSYSFTYQPQHF.

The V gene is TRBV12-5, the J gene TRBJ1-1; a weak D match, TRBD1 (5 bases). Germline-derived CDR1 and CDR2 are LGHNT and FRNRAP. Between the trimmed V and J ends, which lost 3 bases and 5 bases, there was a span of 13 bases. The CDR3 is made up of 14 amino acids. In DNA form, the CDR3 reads TGTGCTAGTGGTTTAACAGGATGGAAAACTGAAGCTTTCTTT. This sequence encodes CASGLTGWKTEAFF.

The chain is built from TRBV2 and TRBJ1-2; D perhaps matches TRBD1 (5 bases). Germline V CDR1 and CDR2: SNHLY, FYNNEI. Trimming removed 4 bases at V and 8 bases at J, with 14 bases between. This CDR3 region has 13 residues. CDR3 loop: CASSGDLTGGYTF. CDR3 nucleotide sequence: TGTGCCAGCAGTGGGGACTTAACTGGGGGCTACACCTTC.

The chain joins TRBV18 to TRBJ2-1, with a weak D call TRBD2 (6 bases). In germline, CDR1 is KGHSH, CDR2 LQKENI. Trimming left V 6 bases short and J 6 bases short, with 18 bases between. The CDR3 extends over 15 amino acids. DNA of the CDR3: TGTGCCAGCTCCCGAGGAGGGAGTGGCCCCAATGAGCAGTTCTTC. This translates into CASSRGGSGPNEQFF.

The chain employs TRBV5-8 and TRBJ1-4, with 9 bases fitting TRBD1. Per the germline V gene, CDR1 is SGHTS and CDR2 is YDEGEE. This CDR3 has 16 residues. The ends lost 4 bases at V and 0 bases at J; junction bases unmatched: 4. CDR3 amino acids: CASSPGQGATNEKLFF. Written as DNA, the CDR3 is TGTGCCAGCAGCCCGGGACAGGGCGCAACTAATGAAAAACTGTTTTTT.

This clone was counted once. The CDR3 nucleotides are TGCGCCAGCAGCTTTGGGGCGGGGGGGCCCGGGAATGAGCAGTTCTTC. Translation: CASSFGAGGPGNEQFF. The J gene is TRBJ2-1, the V gene TRBV5-1; TRBD2 agrees at 9 bases. Germline CDR1 SGHRS, CDR2 YFSETQ. The CDR3 has 16 residues. Losses at the gene ends were 2 bases for V and 7 bases for J; bases not matched to a gene: 10. The full variable domain, with the rest looked up from reference TRBV5-1 and TRBJ2-1, is KAGVTQTPRYLIKTRGQQVTLSCSPISGHRSVSWYQQTPGQGLQFLFEYFSETQRNKGNFPGRFSGRQFSNSRSEMNVSTLELGDSALYLCASSFGAGGPGNEQFFGPGTRLTVL.

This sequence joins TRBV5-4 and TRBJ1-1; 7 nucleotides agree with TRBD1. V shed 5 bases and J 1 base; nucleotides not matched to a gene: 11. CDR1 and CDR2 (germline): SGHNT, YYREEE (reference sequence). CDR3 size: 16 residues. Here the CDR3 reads CASSPQGFGANTEAFF. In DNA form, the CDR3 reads TGTGCCAGCAGTCCACAGGGGTTTGGGGCGAACACTGAAGCTTTCTTT.

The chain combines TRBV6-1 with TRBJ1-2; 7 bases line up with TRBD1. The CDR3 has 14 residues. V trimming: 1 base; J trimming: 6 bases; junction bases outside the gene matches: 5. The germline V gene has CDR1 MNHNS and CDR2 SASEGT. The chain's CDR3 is CASSEVDRGHGYTF. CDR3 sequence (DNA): TGTGCCAGCAGTGAAGTAGATAGGGGGCATGGCTACACCTTC.

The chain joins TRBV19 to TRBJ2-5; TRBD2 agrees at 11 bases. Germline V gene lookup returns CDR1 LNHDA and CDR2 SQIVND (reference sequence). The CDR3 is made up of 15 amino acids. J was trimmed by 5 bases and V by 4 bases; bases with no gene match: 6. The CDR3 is CASSTASGGTETQYF. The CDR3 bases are TGTGCCAGTAGTACCGCTAGCGGGGGGACGGAGACCCAGTACTTC.

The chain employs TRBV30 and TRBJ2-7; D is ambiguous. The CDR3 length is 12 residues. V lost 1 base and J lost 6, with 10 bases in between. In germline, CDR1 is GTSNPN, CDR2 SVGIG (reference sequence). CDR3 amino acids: CAWSALSPEQYF. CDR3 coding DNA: TGTGCCTGGAGTGCTTTGAGTCCCGAGCAGTACTTC.

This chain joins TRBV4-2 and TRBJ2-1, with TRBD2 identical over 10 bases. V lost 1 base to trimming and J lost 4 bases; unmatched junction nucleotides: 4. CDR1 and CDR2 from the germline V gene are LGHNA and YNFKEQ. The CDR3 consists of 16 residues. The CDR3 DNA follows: TGTGCCAGCAGCCAAGGTAATAGCGGGGGGTACAATGAGCAGTTCTTC. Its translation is CASSQGNSGGYNEQFF.